This section outlines one T cell receptor beta chain sequence together with its context. The entry originates in a study of CD8+ T cells in alopecia areata. Documented treatment: oral pan-JAK inhibitor, 5-10 mg twice daily. Extraction and reverse transcription of RNA yielded cDNA as the sequencing template. Generated by immunoSEQ multiplex PCR, the TCRdb table keeps only in-frame clones and is missing some. The sample carries around 190,000 clones, around 60% recorded once. CDR1 and CDR2 (germline): MNHEY, SMNVEV (reference sequence). The CDR3 has 15 amino acids. Trimming cost V 2 bases and J 0 bases, with 5 bases left between them.

The sequencing used CD4+ T cells sorted from blood, collected around week 49, from a patient treated with tofacitinib. This sequence originates from a human donor with alopecia areata. The rearrangement uses TRBV27 and TRBJ2-6; D is ambiguous. The CDR3 reads CASSLKVSGANVLTF. The CDR3 coding sequence is TGTGCCAGCAGTTTAAAGGTCTCTGGGGCCAACGTCCTGACTTTC. Full variable domain (remainder filled in from reference TRBV27 and TRBJ2-6): EAQVTQNPRYLITVTGKKLTVTCSQNMNHEYMSWYRQDPGLGLRQIYYSMNVEVTDKGDVPEGYKVSRKEKRNFPLILESPSPNQTSLYFCASSLKVSGANVLTFGAGSRLTVL.